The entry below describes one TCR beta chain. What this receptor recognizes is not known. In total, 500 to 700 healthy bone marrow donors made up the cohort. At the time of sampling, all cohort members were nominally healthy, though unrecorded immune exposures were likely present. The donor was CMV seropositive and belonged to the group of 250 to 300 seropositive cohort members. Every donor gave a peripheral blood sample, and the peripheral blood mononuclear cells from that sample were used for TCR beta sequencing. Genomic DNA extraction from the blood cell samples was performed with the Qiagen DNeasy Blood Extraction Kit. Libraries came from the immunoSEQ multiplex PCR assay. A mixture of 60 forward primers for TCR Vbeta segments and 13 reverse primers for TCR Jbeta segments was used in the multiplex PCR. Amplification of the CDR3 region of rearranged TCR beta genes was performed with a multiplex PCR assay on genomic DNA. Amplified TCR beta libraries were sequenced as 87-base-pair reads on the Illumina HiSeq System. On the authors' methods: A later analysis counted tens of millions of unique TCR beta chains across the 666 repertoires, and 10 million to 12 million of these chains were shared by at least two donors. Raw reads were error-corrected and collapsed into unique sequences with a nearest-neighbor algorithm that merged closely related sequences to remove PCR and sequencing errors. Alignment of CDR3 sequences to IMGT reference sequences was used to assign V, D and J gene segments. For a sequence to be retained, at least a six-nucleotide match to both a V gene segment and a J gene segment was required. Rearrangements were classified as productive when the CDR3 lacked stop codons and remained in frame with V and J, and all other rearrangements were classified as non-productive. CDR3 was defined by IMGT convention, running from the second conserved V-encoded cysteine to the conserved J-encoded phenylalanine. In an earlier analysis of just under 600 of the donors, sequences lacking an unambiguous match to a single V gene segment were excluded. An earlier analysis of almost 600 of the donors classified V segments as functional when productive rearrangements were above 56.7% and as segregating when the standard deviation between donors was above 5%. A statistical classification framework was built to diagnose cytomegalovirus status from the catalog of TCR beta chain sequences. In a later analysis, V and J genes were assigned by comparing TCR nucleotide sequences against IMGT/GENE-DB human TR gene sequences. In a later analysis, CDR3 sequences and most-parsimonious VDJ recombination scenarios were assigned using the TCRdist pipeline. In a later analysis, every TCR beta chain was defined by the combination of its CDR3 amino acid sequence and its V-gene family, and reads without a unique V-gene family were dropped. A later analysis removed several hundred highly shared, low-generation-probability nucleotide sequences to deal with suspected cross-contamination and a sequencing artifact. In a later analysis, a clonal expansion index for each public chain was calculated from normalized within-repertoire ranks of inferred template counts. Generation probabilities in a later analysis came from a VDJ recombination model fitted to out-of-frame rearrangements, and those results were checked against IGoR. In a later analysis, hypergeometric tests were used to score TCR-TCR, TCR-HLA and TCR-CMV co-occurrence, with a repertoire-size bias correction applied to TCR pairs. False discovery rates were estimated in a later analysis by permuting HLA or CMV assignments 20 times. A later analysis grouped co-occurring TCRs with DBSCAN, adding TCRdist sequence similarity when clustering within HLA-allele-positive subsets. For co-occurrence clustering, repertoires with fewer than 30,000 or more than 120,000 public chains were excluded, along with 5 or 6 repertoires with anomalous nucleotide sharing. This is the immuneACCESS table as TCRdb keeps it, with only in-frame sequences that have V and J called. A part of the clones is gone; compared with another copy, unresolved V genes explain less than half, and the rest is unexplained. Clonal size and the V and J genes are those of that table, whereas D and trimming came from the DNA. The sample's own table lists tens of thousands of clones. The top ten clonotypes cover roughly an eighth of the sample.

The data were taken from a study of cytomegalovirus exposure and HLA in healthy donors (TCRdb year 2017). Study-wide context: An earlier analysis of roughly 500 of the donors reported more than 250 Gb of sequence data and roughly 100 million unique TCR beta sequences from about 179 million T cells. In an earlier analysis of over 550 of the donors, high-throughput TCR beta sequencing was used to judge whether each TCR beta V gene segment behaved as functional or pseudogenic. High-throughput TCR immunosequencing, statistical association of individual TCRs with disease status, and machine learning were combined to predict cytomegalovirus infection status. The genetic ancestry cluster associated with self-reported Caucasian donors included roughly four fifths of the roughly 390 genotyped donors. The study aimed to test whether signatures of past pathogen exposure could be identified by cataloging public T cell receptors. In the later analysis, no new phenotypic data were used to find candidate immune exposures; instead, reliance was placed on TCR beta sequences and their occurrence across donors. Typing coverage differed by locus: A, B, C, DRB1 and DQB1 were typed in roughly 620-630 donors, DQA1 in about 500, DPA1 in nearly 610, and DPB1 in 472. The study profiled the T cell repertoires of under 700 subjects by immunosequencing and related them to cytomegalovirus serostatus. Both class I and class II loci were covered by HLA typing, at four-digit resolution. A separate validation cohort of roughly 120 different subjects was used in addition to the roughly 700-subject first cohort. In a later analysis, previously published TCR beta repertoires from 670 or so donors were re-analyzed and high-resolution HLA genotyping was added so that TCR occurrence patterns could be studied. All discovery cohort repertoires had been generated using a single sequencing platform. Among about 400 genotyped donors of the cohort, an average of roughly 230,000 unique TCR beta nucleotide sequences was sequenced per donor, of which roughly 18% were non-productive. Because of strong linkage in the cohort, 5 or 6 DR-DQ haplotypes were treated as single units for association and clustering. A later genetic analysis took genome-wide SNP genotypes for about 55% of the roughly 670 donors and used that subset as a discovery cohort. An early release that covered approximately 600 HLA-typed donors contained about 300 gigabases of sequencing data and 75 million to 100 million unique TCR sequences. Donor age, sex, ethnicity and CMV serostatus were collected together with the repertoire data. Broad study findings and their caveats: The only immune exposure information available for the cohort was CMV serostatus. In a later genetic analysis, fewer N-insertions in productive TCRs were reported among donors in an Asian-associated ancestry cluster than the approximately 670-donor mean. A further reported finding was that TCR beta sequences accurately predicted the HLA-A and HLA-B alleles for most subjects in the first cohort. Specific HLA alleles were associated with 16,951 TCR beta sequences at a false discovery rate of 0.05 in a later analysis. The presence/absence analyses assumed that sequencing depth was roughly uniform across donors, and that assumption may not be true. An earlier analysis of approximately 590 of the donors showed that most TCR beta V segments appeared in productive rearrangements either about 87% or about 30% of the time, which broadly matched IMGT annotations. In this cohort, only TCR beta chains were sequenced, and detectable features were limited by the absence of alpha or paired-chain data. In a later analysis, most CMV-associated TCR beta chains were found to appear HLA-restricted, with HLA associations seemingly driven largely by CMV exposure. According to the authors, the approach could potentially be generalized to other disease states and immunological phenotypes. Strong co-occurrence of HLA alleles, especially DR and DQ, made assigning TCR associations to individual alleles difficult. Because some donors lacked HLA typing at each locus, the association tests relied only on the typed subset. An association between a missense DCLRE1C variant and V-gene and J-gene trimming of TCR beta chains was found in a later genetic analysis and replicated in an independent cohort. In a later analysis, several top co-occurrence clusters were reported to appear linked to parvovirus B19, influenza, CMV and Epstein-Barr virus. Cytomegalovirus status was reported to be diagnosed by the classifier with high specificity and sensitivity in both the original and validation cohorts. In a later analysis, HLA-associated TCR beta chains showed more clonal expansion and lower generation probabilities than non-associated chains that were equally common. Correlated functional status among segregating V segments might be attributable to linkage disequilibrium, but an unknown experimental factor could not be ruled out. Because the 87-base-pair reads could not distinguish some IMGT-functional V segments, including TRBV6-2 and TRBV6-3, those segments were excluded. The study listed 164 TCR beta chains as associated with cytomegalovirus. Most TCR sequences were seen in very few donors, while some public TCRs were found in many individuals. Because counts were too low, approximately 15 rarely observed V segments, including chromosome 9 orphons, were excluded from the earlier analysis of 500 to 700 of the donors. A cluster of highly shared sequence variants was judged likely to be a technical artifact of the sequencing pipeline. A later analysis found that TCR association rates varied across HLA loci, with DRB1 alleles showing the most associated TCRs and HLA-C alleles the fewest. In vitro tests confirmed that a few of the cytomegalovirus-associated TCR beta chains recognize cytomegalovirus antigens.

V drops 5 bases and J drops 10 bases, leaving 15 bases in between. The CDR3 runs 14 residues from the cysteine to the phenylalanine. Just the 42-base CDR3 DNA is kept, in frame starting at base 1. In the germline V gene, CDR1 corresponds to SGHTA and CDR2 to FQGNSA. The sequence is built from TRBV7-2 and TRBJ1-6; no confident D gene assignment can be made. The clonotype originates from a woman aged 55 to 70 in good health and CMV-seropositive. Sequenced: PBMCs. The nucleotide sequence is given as TGTGCCAGCAGCCAGGCCTTGGCCCGCTCACCCCTCCACTTT. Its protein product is CASSQALARSPLHF. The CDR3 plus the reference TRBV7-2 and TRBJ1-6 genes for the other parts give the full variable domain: GAGVSQSPSNKVTEKGKDVELRCDPISGHTALYWYRQSLGQGLEFLIYFQGNSAPDKSGLPSDRFSAERTGGSVSTLTIQRTQQEDSAVYLCASSQALARSPLHFGNGTRLTVT.